One sample yielded the 28 T cell receptor beta chains listed below, sequenced in a study of shared clonotypes between healthy human individuals. TCRdb's table, derived via immunoSEQ multiplex PCR, lists solely in-frame clones and lacks some. Here the sample spans some 1,600,000 clones, around 98% being singletons. The sequenced material came from naive CD4+ T cells sorted from blood. Stated subset: CD45RA+ positively selected. The source is a man younger than 40 in good health.

The rearrangement uses TRBV28 and TRBJ1-2; the match to TRBD1 covers 7 bases. Germline-derived CDR1 and CDR2 are MDHEN and SYDVKM. Unmatched junction bases numbered 8, after V lost 6 bases and J lost 4 bases. CDR3 length equals 14 residues. CDR3 loop: CASSHAGGLYGYTF. The DNA of the CDR3 is TGTGCCAGCAGCCACGCAGGGGGACTCTATGGCTACACCTTC.

V and J are TRBV5-1 and TRBJ2-5; TRBD1 aligns across 10 bases. Unmatched junction bases numbered 8, after V lost 7 bases and J lost 5 bases. Germline lookup yields CDR1 SGHRS and CDR2 YFSETQ. CDR3 size: 14 residues. CDR3: CASETGTGDETQYF. The CDR3 region has the DNA TGCGCCAGCGAGACCGGGACAGGGGATGAGACCCAGTACTTC.

The chain is built from TRBV5-1 and TRBJ2-6, with TRBD1 identical over 10 bases. The CDR3 is made up of 19 amino acids. V lost 1 base to trimming and J lost 2 bases; unmatched junction nucleotides: 9. Germline values: CDR1 SGHRS, CDR2 YFSETQ. CDR3 coding DNA: TGCGCCAGCAGCTTGCTCCGCCCGGGACAGGGGACTGGGGCCAACGTCCTGACTTTC. This translates into CASSLLRPGQGTGANVLTF. The variable domain in full, with the rest retrieved from reference TRBV5-1 and TRBJ2-6, is KAGVTQTPRYLIKTRGQQVTLSCSPISGHRSVSWYQQTPGQGLQFLFEYFSETQRNKGNFPGRFSGRQFSNSRSEMNVSTLELGDSALYLCASSLLRPGQGTGANVLTFGAGSRLTVL.

The V gene is TRBV18, the J gene TRBJ2-2, with D hard to call. This CDR3 is 15 amino acids long. The germline V and J ends were trimmed by 0 bases and 1 base, with 6 bases remaining between them. Germline CDR1 and CDR2: KGHSH and LQKENI. CDR3 coding DNA: TGTGCCAGCTCACCACCTAGTCAGAACACCGGGGAGCTGTTTTTT. It translates to CASSPPSQNTGELFF.

The chain links TRBV18 to TRBJ2-2; perhaps D is TRBD1 or TRBD2 (5 bases each). The CDR3 runs to 17 residues. Germline loops: CDR1 KGHSH, CDR2 LQKENI. V lost 5 bases and J lost 2, with 18 bases in between. CDR3 residues: CASSSRPGRLNTGELFF. The CDR3 DNA is TGTGCCAGCTCAAGCAGACCGGGACGCTTAAACACCGGGGAGCTGTTTTTT.

Points on this clone: The same CDR3 is also encoded by other DNA sequences in this sample. V is TRBV9 and J is TRBJ2-7; D is ambiguous. Trimming left V 0 bases short and J 3 bases short, with 7 bases between. The germline CDR1 and CDR2 sequences are SGDLS and YYNGEE. The CDR3 is made up of 13 amino acids. CDR3 DNA: TGTGCCAGCAGCGTAGGAGGCAACTACGAGCAGTACTTC. Its translation is CASSVGGNYEQYF.

V usage is TRBV5-4 and J usage is TRBJ2-2; 9 bases align to TRBD2. The V segment lost 4 bases and the J segment 1 base; nucleotides outside the gene matches: 5. The CDR3 covers 16 residues. Germline CDR1 is SGHNT and CDR2 is YYREEE (reference sequence). CDR3 in amino acids: CASSTGLARNTGELFF. The CDR3 nucleotides are TGTGCCAGCAGCACAGGACTAGCGAGGAACACCGGGGAGCTGTTTTTT.

The J gene is TRBJ2-7, the V gene TRBV29-1, with D possibly called TRBD1 or TRBD2 (6 bases each). Germline-derived CDR1 and CDR2 are SQVTM and ANQGSEA. The CDR3 sequence is 13 residues long. CDR3 nucleotide sequence: TGCAGTATAAGGGGGGCGGGTACATACGAGCAGTACTTC. Translated: CSIRGAGTYEQYF.

On this clone itself: Other DNA sequences of this sample code for an identical CDR3. The genes are TRBV7-9 and TRBJ2-7, with no clear D. The CDR3 is 12 residues long. Trimming took off 5 bases at V and 1 base at J, with 6 bases between the two ends. Germline CDR1 and CDR2: SEHNR and FQNEAQ (reference sequence). The CDR3 nucleotides read TGTGCCAGCAGCACGACATCCTACGAGCAGTACTTC. As protein: CASSTTSYEQYF.

The chain recombines TRBV12-5 with TRBJ1-2; D remains ambiguous. The CDR3 is 14 amino acids. Trimming cost V 4 bases and J 8 bases, with 17 bases left between them. Germline V gives CDR1 LGHNT, CDR2 FRNRAP. The CDR3 DNA reads as TGTGCTAGTGGTTCCTACCTGGCGGGAGGCGGCTACACCTTC. It codes for CASGSYLAGGGYTF. Filled out from reference TRBV12-5 and TRBJ1-2, the complete variable domain reads DARVTQTPRHKVTEMGQEVTMRCQPILGHNTVFWYRQTMMQGLELLAYFRNRAPLDDSGMPKDRFSAEMPDATLATLKIQPSEPRDSAVYFCASGSYLAGGGYTFGSGTRLTVV.

This clone was found once. The chain has TRBV27 and TRBJ2-7, with D possibly matching TRBD1 (6 bases). Trimming removed 4 bases from V and 9 bases from J, with 10 bases in between. Germline values: CDR1 MNHEY, CDR2 SMNVEV (reference sequence). The CDR3 consists of 11 residues. The CDR3 nucleotides are TGTGCCAGCAGTTCTGCAGGGGCGCAGTACTTC. Translation gives CASSSAGAQYF.

The rearrangement joins TRBV6-1 to TRBJ1-5; D is perhaps TRBD1 (6 bases). This CDR3 contains 13 residues. V was trimmed by 8 bases and J by 3 bases, leaving 11 bases between them. Per the germline V gene, CDR1 is MNHNS and CDR2 is SASEGT. The CDR3 is CASVDRSNQPQHF. The CDR3 nucleotides read TGTGCCAGCGTGGACAGATCCAATCAGCCCCAGCATTTT.

With respect to this clone: This sample includes further DNA sequences coding for the same CDR3. This chain links TRBV18 with TRBJ2-7; the D gene is possibly TRBD1 (6 bases). CDR3 size: 15 residues. Germline CDR1 KGHSH, CDR2 LQKENI. V lost 0 bases and J 4 bases, leaving 13 bases between the germline ends. The CDR3 sequence is CASSPPSGVGYEQYF. In DNA, the CDR3 is TGTGCCAGCTCACCACCGTCAGGGGTGGGGTACGAGCAGTACTTC.

The chain carries TRBV28 and TRBJ2-3; D tentatively fits TRBD1 or TRBD2 (5 bases each). Germline lookup yields CDR1 MDHEN and CDR2 SYDVKM. The CDR3 has 14 amino acids. V was pared by 3 bases and J by 6 bases, with 13 bases between. The CDR3 bases are TGTGCCAGCAGTTTTGTGGAGTGGGGGGATACGCAGTATTTT. Its protein is CASSFVEWGDTQYF.

The genes are TRBV19 and TRBJ1-3; D is unresolved. Germline CDR1 LNHDA, CDR2 SQIVND (reference sequence). Trimming removed 4 bases from V and 1 base from J, with 8 bases in between. The CDR3 contains 14 residues. CDR3 sequence: CASSRTGSGNTIYF. The DNA for the CDR3 is TGTGCCAGTAGTAGGACGGGGTCTGGAAACACCATATATTTT.

This clone appeared a single time. The V call is TRBV18, the J call TRBJ2-7; TRBD1 might be the D (6 bases). Trimming took off 6 bases at V and 2 bases at J, with 17 bases between the two ends. The germline gives CDR1 KGHSH, CDR2 LQKENI. CDR3 length: 15 residues. The CDR3 bases are TGTGCCAGCTCTCCTACGACAGGTCCCGCCTACGAGCAGTACTTC. Residues: CASSPTTGPAYEQYF.

The chain couples TRBV18 to TRBJ2-1; 10 nucleotides align to TRBD2. J lost 6 bases, V lost 0 bases, and 8 bases had no gene match. Germline V gives CDR1 KGHSH, CDR2 LQKENI. The CDR3 runs 17 residues. The CDR3 loop reads CASSPPSGRAQGNEQFF. CDR3 in DNA: TGTGCCAGCTCACCACCGAGCGGGAGGGCCCAGGGCAATGAGCAGTTCTTC.

The chain recombines TRBV25-1 with TRBJ2-7, with D unclear. The CDR3 contains 11 residues. The germline CDR1 and CDR2 sequences are MGHDK and SYGVNS. V was trimmed by 2 bases and J by 5 bases, leaving 4 bases between them. For the CDR3, the DNA is TGTGCCAGCAGTGAAGCCCACGAGCAGTACTTC. The encoded protein is CASSEAHEQYF.

V usage is TRBV19 and J usage is TRBJ2-7; D gene ambiguous. Trimming took 6 bases from V and 4 from J, leaving 7 bases between them. The CDR3 spans 11 residues. Germline V gene sequence: CDR1 LNHDA, CDR2 SQIVND (reference sequence). The CDR3 loop reads CASRLGYEQYF. Here the CDR3 DNA reads TGTGCCAGTAGGCTGGGTTACGAGCAGTACTTC.

The CDR3 DNA is TGTGCCAGCTCCTATGGGACAGGATACGAGCAGTACTTC. Translating gives CASSYGTGYEQYF. This sequence joins TRBV5-6 and TRBJ2-7, with 8 bases fitting TRBD1. The V gene's germline CDR1 is SGHDT and CDR2 YYEEEE. This CDR3 has 13 amino acids. Unmatched junction bases numbered 7, after V lost 7 bases and J lost 4 bases. The full variable domain, rest sourced from reference TRBV5-6 and TRBJ2-7, is DAGVTQSPTHLIKTRGQQVTLRCSPKSGHDTVSWYQQALGQGPQFIFQYYEEEERQRGNFPDRFSGHQFPNYSSELNVNALLLGDSALYLCASSYGTGYEQYFGPGTRLTVT.

V usage is TRBV7-9 and J usage is TRBJ2-3, with 8 bases identical to TRBD2. This CDR3 is built from 18 residues. Germline V CDR1 and CDR2: SEHNR, FQNEAQ (reference sequence). With V trimmed by 5 bases and J by 4 bases, 17 bases remained unmatched. The CDR3 loop reads CASSQGREASWRADTQYF. CDR3 sequence (DNA): TGTGCCAGCAGCCAAGGGCGGGAGGCAAGCTGGCGAGCAGATACGCAGTATTTT.

The rearrangement uses TRBV18 and TRBJ1-3; D call uncertain. In germline, CDR1 is KGHSH, CDR2 LQKENI. The ends were cut back, 6 bases at V and 0 bases at J, with 15 bases in the middle. This CDR3 region has 16 residues. The CDR3 DNA reads as TGTGCCAGCTCCCCCTTGCAGAGAAGCTCTGGAAACACCATATATTTT. Translation gives CASSPLQRSSGNTIYF.

The J gene is TRBJ2-1, the V gene TRBV10-3, with 14 bases that match TRBD2. The CDR3 extends over 17 amino acids. V lost 6 bases, J lost 6 bases, and 10 bases stayed unmatched. CDR1 and CDR2 from the germline V gene are ENHRY and SYGVKD. The CDR3 spells CAISETSGRAHPNEQFF. The CDR3 DNA reads TGTGCCATCAGCGAGACTAGCGGGAGGGCCCATCCCAATGAGCAGTTCTTC.

The CDR3 DNA reads TGTGCCATCAGTGAGTTCGGGCTAGGGAACACTGAAGCTTTCTTT. Translation: CAISEFGLGNTEAFF. The chain combines TRBV10-3 with TRBJ1-1; D is unresolved. CDR3 length equals 15 residues. Germline CDR1 ENHRY, CDR2 SYGVKD. Trimming took 1 base from V and 1 from J, leaving 10 bases between them.

CDR3 nucleotides: TGTGCCACCAGCAGAGACCCGACTGCGACAGATACGCAGTATTTT. Protein sequence: CATSRDPTATDTQYF. The chain couples TRBV15 to TRBJ2-3; the D is unclear. Trimming pared 0 bases from V and 3 bases from J, leaving 10 bases between. The CDR3 loop spans 15 amino acids. Germline assignment: CDR1 LNHNV and CDR2 YYDKDF (reference sequence).

This clone was picked up one time. The chain couples TRBV19 to TRBJ1-5; D is uncertain. This CDR3 region has 15 residues. The germline V gene encodes CDR1 LNHDA and CDR2 SQIVND (reference sequence). The ends were cut back, 5 bases at V and 0 bases at J, with 11 bases in the middle. CDR3 in DNA: TGTGCCAGTAGTCCCGGGAAACATAGCAATCAGCCCCAGCATTTT. It encodes CASSPGKHSNQPQHF.

The gene calls are TRBV14 and TRBJ1-2, with D tentatively TRBD1 (5 bases). The CDR3 has 12 amino acids. Trimming removed 4 bases from V and 2 bases from J, with 5 bases in between. CDR1 is SGHDN and CDR2 is FVKESK in the germline V gene. The CDR3, as DNA: TGTGCCAGCAGCCCAGGGAACTATGGCTACACCTTC. Translating it yields CASSPGNYGYTF.

The gene calls are TRBV19 and TRBJ2-1; the match to TRBD1 covers 8 bases. Germline V gene lookup returns CDR1 LNHDA and CDR2 SQIVND (reference sequence). The CDR3 totals 15 residues. The V gene end was trimmed by 4 bases and the J gene end by 6 bases; junction bases not matched to a gene: 8. CDR3: CASSTWTGFVNEQFF. CDR3 coding DNA: TGTGCCAGTAGTACTTGGACAGGGTTCGTCAATGAGCAGTTCTTC.